Included here is one T cell receptor beta chain sequence, with context. This specimen belongs to a study of T cells in Graves' hyperthyroidism and ophthalmopathy. Amplification of TCR beta CDR3 regions used RNA as the template. The HTBI primer set drove a first-round RT-PCR of the TCR CDR3. TCRdb reprocessed the multiplex PCR reads with MiXCR, giving one entry per CDR3 protein. The data contain hundreds of thousands of distinct CDR3 sequences, 40% to 55% of them singletons. Per the germline V gene, CDR1 is SEHNR and CDR2 is FQNEAQ (reference sequence). This CDR3 is built from 15 residues. V shed 0 bases and J shed 7 bases, with 15 bases lying between them.

The material sequenced was peripheral blood or thyroid tissue (not recorded which). V and J are TRBV7-9 and TRBJ2-5; D is unclear. This TCR was recovered from a woman aged 18-29 years with Graves' hyperthyroidism. The CDR3 nucleotides read TGTGCCAGCAGCTTAGCGCGAGTGGAGATCAGGACCCAGTACTTC. It specifies CASSLARVEIRTQYF. Drawing the rest from reference TRBV7-9 and TRBJ2-5, the complete variable domain is DTGVSQNPRHKITKRGQNVTFRCDPISEHNRLYWYRQTLGQGPEFLTYFQNEAQLEKSRLLSDRFSAERPKGSFSTLEIQRTEQGDSAMYLCASSLARVEIRTQYFGPGTRLLVL.